The rows below give T cell receptor beta chains drawn from one sample of a study of persistence of HIV-infected CD4 T cells. Assay: immunoSEQ multiplex PCR; the TCRdb copy retains only in-frame clones and omits some. The top ten clones hold 0.85% to 1% of a sample with 30,000 to 45,000 clones, around 83% of them seen once. Their recognized antigens are unknown. This specimen was cultured CD4+ T cells from PBMCs, taken from a patient who received antiretroviral therapy. These TCRs come from an adult with HIV. The donor label of this sample is uncertain. The CDR3 runs from the conserved cysteine through the conserved F or W. Fields, in order: V gene, CDR3 length, J gene, D gene, clone size, CDR3 protein, CDR3 DNA. A D gene is named only where the DNA matches it firmly. The listing skips clone size in some rows; elsewhere it reads once, few, many or a size class.

TRBV11-3	13	TRBJ2-1	.	few	CASSLDFAGEQFF	TGTGCCAGCAGCTTAGATTTTGCGGGTGAGCAGTTCTTC
TRBV28	16	TRBJ2-2	.	.	CASSLPTARRGGELFF	TGTGCCAGCAGTTTACCGACAGCCCGGAGGGGGGGGGAGCTGTTTTTT
TRBV6-5	15	TRBJ1-2	.	.	CASGRGPQPYYGYTF	TGTGCCAGCGGAAGAGGACCGCAACCTTACTATGGCTACACCTTC
TRBV30	14	TRBJ2-1	TRBD1	.	CAGMTGVSYNEQFF	TGTGCCGGAATGACAGGGGTCTCCTACAATGAGCAGTTCTTC
TRBV6-1	14	TRBJ1-6	TRBD1	.	CASSENRGLSPLHF	TGTGCCAGCAGTGAAAACAGGGGGCTTTCACCCCTCCACTTT
TRBV12-3/TRBV12-4	13	TRBJ1-1	.	.	CASRTGSGTEAFF	TGTGCCAGCAGAACAGGGTCCGGGACTGAAGCTTTCTTT
TRBV6-6	14	TRBJ1-3	.	.	CASSPDSVRGTIYF	TGTGCCAGCAGCCCTGACAGCGTCCGCGGCACCATATATTTT
TRBV6-2/TRBV6-3	16	TRBJ2-2	TRBD1	.	CASSFVGTGEAGELFF	TGTGCCAGCAGTTTCGTAGGGACAGGGGAGGCCGGGGAGCTGTTTTTT
TRBV10-3	12	TRBJ1-1	.	.	CAISGYAGEAFF	TGTGCCATCAGTGGCTATGCAGGGGAAGCTTTCTTT
TRBV5-1	14	TRBJ2-3	TRBD2	.	CASTLAGGTDTQYF	TGCGCCAGCACCTTAGCGGGGGGCACAGATACGCAGTATTTT
TRBV29-1	16	TRBJ2-3	TRBD2	.	CSGDGLAGRRADTQYF	TGCAGCGGGGACGGACTAGCGGGGCGACGTGCAGATACGCAGTATTTT
TRBV6-5	14	TRBJ1-2	.	.	CASRAVGELLGYTF	TGTGCCAGCAGGGCGGTGGGGGAATTATTGGGCTACACCTTC
TRBV18	12	TRBJ1-1	.	.	CASSPPRTWGIF	TGTGCCAGCTCACCACCGCGGACATGGGGGATCTTT
TRBV4-2	15	TRBJ1-1	.	.	CASSHFFRGSTEAFF	TGTGCCAGCAGCCATTTTTTCCGGGGTAGCACTGAAGCTTTCTTT
TRBV15	15	TRBJ2-7	TRBD1	.	CATSSARTGVYEQYF	TGTGCCACCAGCAGTGCCCGGACAGGCGTCTACGAGCAGTACTTC